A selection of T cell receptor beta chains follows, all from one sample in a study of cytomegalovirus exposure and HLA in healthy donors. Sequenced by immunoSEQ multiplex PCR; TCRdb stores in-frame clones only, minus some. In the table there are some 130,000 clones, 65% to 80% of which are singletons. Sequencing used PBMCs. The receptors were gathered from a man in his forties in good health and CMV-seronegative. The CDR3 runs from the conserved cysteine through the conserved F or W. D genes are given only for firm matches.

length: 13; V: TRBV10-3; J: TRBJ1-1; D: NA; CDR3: CATGEQPNTEAFF
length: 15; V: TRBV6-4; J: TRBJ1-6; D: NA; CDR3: CASSEPNRVSSPLHF
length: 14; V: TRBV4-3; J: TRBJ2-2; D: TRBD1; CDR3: CASSWDRGTGELFF
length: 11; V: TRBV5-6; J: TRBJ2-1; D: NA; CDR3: CASSLLREQFF
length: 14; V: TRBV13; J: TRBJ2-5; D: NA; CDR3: CASSPRRRAETQYF
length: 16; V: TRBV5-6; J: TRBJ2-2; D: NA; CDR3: CASSLVWRRGTGELFF
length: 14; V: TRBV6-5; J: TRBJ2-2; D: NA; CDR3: CASSKRGPIGELFF
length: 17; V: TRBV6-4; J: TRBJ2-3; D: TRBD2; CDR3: CASSDSRERDDMNTQYF
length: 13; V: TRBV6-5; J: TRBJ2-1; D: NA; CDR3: CASSYPNGNEQFF
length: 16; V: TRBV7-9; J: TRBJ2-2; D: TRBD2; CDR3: CASSRLAVANTGELFF
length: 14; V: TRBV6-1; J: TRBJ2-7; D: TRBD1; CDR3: CASSDGTGGDEQYF
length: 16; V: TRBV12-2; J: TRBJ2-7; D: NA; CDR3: CASRPGSYASYYEQYF
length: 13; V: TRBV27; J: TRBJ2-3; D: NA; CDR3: CASSPISTDTQYF
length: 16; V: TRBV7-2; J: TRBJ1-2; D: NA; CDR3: CASSPDSAGTPYGYTF
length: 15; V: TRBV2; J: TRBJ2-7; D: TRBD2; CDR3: CASSDGGGKNYEQYF
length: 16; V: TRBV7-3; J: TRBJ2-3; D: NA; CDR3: CASSLTLSVGTDTQYF
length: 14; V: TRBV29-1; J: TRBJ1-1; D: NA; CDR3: CSVEYRATNTEAFF
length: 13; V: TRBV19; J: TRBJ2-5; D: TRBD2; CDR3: CASRPGGQETQYF
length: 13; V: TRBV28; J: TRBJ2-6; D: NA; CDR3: CASSSSGANVLTF
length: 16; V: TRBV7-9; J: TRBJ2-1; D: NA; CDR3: CASTPLGVNSYNEQFF
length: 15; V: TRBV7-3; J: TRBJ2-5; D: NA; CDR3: CASSQTGGAGETQYF
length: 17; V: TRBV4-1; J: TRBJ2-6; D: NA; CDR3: CASSQVRVASGANVLTF
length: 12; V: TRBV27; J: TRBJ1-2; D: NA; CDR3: CASSSGGNGYTF
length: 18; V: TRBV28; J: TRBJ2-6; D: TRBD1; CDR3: CASRPGQGIQSGANVLTF
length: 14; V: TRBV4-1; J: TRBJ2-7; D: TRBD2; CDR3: CASSQTSGSYEQYF
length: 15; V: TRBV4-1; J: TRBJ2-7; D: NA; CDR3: CASSQFTRAPYEQYF
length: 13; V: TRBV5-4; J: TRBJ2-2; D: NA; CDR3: CASRHEVTGELFF
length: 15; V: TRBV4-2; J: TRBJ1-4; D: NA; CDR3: CASSQQTYPHEKLFF
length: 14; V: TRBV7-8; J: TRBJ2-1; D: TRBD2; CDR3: CASSYSGGQNEQFF
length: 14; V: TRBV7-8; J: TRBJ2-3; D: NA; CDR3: CASSLASNTDTQYF
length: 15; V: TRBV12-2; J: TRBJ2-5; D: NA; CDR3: CASRFPTGVQETQYF
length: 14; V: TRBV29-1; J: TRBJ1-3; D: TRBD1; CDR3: CSALGQSSGNTIYF
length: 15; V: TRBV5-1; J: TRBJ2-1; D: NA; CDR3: CASSLDQGSYNEQFF
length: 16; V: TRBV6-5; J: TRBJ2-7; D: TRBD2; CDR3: CASSSRLADFSYEQYF
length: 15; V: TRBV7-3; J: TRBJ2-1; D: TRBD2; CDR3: CASSLNSGSLNEQFF
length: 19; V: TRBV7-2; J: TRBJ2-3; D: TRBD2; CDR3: CASSLIGLAGGISTDTQYF
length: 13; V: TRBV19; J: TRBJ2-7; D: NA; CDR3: CASREQSSYEQYF
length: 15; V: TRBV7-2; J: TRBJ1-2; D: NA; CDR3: CASSLSDGGFYGYTF
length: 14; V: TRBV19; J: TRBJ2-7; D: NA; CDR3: CASSPPGQPPEQYF
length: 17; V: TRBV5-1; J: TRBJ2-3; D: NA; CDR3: CASSSIGNARRADTQYF
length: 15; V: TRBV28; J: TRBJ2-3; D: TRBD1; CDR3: CASRPQGAATDTQYF
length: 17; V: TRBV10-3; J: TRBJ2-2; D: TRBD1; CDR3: CAISSPPGTGGTGELFF
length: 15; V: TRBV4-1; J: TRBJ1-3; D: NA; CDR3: CASSQEGPAGNTIYF
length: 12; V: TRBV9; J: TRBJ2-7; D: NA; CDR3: CASSVGEGEQYF
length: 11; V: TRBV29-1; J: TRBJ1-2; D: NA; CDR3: CSVVSQYGYTF
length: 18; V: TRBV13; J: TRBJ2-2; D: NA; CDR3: CASSPSRSRGGITGELFF
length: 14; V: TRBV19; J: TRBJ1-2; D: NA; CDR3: CASMPNGLDYGYTF
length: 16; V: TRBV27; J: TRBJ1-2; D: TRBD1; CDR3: CASSGQGSFGNYGYTF
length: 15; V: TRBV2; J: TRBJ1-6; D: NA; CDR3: CASSESRTPPVVLHF
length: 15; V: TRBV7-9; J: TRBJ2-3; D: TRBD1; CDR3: CASSSGQGQSDTQYF
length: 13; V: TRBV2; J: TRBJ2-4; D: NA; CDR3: CASSERGLNIQYF
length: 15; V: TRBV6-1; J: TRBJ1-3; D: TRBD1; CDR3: CASSAGTASGNTIYF
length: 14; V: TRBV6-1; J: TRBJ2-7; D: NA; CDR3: CASSEGTGNYEQYF
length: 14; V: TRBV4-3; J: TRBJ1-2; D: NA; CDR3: CASSPLSGNYGYTF
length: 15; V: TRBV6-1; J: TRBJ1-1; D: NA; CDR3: CASSEEGAQNTEAFF
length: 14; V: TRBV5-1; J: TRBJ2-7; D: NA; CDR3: CASRSGTAGYEQYF
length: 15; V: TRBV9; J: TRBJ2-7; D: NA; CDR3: CASSVVSGQTGEQYF
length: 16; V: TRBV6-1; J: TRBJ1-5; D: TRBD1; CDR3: CASSAYRGGLHQPQHF